A selection of T cell receptor beta chains follows, all from one sample in a study of T cell responses to AZD1222 COVID-19 vaccine. Only in-frame clones appear in the TCRdb table, and some are missing; sequencing was by immunoSEQ multiplex PCR. The sample consists of 150,000 to 200,000 clones, 75% to 90% of them appearing once. The specimen comprised peripheral blood, sampled 28 days after the second dose of the MenACWY control vaccine. Source of these receptors: an adult who received the MenACWY meningococcal vaccine as a control. Both conserved end residues are part of each CDR3. A D gene is named only where the DNA matches it firmly. Expanded clones are given a class, and other clones once, few, many or no size at all.

J | V | D | size | CDR3 | DNA
TRBJ1-2 | TRBV30 | TRBD1 | . | CAWSLGLTGGAVGYTF | TGTGCCTGGAGTCTTGGATTAACAGGGGGCGCAGTTGGCTACACCTTC
TRBJ1-2 | TRBV4-1 | TRBD1 | . | CASSQTTGGYGYTF | TGCGCCAGCAGCCAAACGACAGGGGGCTATGGCTACACCTTC
TRBJ1-2 | TRBV4-3 | . | . | CASSQVVSRGAYYGYTF | TGCGCCAGCAGCCAAGTCGTGAGTCGGGGGGCGTACTATGGCTACACCTTC
TRBJ1-5 | TRBV28 | . | . | CASSSWTANQPQHF | TGTGCCAGCAGTTCCTGGACAGCTAATCAGCCCCAGCATTTT
TRBJ2-7 | TRBV5-1 | TRBD1 | . | CASSFDRQGYEQYF | TGCGCCAGCAGCTTCGATCGACAGGGTTACGAGCAGTACTTC
TRBJ2-7 | TRBV28 | . | . | CASSSGSVYEQYF | TGTGCCAGCAGTTCCGGGTCAGTTTATGAGCAGTACTTC
TRBJ1-2 | TRBV2 | . | . | CASSDPGAYGYTF | TGTGCCAGCAGTGATCCGGGGGCCTATGGCTACACCTTC
TRBJ2-7 | TRBV7-8 | . | . | CASSLTRALYEQYF | TGTGCCAGCAGCTTAACTCGGGCCCTCTACGAGCAGTACTTC
TRBJ2-2 | TRBV4-3 | TRBD2 | . | CASSQGRGRGRSGELFF | TGCGCCAGCAGCCAAGGGCGAGGGCGGGGGAGATCCGGGGAGCTGTTTTTT
TRBJ2-1 | TRBV7-3 | . | . | CASSPLGGEQFF | TGTGCCAGCAGCCCTCTGGGGGGCGAGCAGTTCTTC
TRBJ2-5 | TRBV18 | . | . | CASSPGFSQETQYF | TGTGCCAGCTCACCAGGGTTCTCTCAAGAGACCCAGTACTTC
TRBJ2-5 | TRBV19 | . | . | CASSIVGSETQYF | TGTGCCAGTAGTATAGTAGGGTCTGAGACCCAGTACTTC
TRBJ1-6 | TRBV10-3 | . | . | CAISDRVGSYNSPLHF | TGTGCCATCAGTGATAGGGTAGGGTCCTATAATTCACCCCTCCACTTT
TRBJ2-2 | TRBV2 | . | . | CASLVARNGELFF | TGTGCCAGCCTCGTAGCGAGAAACGGGGAGCTGTTTTTT
TRBJ1-5 | TRBV5-8 | . | . | CASSLGSNQPQHF | TGTGCCAGCAGCTTGGGCAGCAATCAGCCCCAGCATTTT
TRBJ1-5 | TRBV5-1 | . | . | CASSLGPYSGGNQPQHF | TGCGCCAGCAGCTTGGGCCCTTACTCGGGGGGCAATCAGCCCCAGCATTTT
TRBJ2-3 | TRBV4-1 | TRBD2 | . | CASSPRPLLAGGADTQYF | TGCGCCAGCAGCCCCCGGCCGCTACTAGCGGGAGGGGCAGATACGCAGTATTTT
TRBJ2-6 | TRBV25-1 | TRBD1 | . | CASWGQGLSGANVLTF | TGTGCCAGCTGGGGACAGGGGCTGTCTGGGGCCAACGTCCTGACTTTC
TRBJ2-2 | TRBV7-8 | . | once | CASSSRQPTNTGELFF | TGTGCCAGCAGCTCCAGACAGCCTACGAACACCGGGGAGCTGTTTTTT
TRBJ2-2 | TRBV7-2 | TRBD2 | . | CASSPVAGAGGELFF | TGTGCCAGCAGCCCCGTAGCGGGAGCGGGCGGGGAGCTGTTTTTT
TRBJ1-1 | TRBV30 | TRBD1 | . | CAWSRDRGPRNTEAFF | TGTGCCTGGAGTCGGGACAGGGGGCCTCGGAACACTGAAGCTTTCTTT
TRBJ2-7 | TRBV11-2 | TRBD1 | . | CASKRDRRSYEQYF | TGTGCCAGCAAACGGGACAGGAGGTCGTACGAGCAGTACTTC
TRBJ1-2 | TRBV28 | . | . | CASSLTDWGNYGYTF | TGTGCCAGCAGCCTCACTGATTGGGGGAACTATGGCTACACCTTC
TRBJ1-5 | TRBV5-5 | TRBD1 | . | CASSLTGENQPQHF | TGTGCCAGCAGCTTAACAGGGGAAAATCAGCCCCAGCATTTT
TRBJ1-2 | TRBV20-1 | . | once | CSARASYGYTF | TGCAGTGCTAGGGCCAGCTATGGCTACACCTTC
TRBJ1-4 | TRBV11-2 | TRBD1 | . | CASNLGTGGEKLFF | TGTGCCAGCAACCTAGGGACAGGCGGGGAAAAACTGTTTTTT
TRBJ1-1 | TRBV11-2 | TRBD1 | . | CASRDRDRGRLENTEAFF | TGTGCCAGCAGGGACCGGGACAGGGGGCGGTTGGAGAACACTGAAGCTTTCTTT
TRBJ1-1 | TRBV30 | TRBD1 | . | CAWSGGTGASKAFF | TGTGCCTGGAGTGGGGGGACAGGGGCCAGTAAAGCTTTCTTT
TRBJ2-5 | TRBV4-2 | . | . | CASRFTPGVQETQYF | TGTGCCAGCAGATTCACACCCGGGGTGCAAGAGACCCAGTACTTC
TRBJ2-1 | TRBV6-4 | . | . | CASSPGTSAYNEQFF | TGTGCCAGCAGTCCCGGGACAAGTGCCTACAATGAGCAGTTCTTC
TRBJ2-5 | TRBV23-1 | TRBD1 | . | CASVTGGEETQYF | TGCGCCAGCGTAACAGGGGGCGAGGAGACCCAGTACTTC
TRBJ1-2 | TRBV30 | . | . | CAWSRRADYGYTF | TGTGCCTGGAGTCGGCGGGCAGACTATGGCTACACCTTC
TRBJ2-2 | TRBV25-1 | . | . | CASSELPGELFF | TGTGCCAGCAGTGAACTCCCAGGGGAGCTGTTTTTT
TRBJ2-2 | TRBV6-5 | . | . | CASNKGTDDGELFF | TGTGCCAGCAATAAAGGGACGGATGACGGGGAGCTGTTTTTT
TRBJ1-2 | TRBV15 | . | . | CATSRGGGGNYGYTF | TGTGCCACCAGCAGGGGCGGGGGGGGAAACTATGGCTACACCTTC
TRBJ1-1 | TRBV10-2 | . | once | CASSDYRADGEAFF | TGCGCCAGCAGTGATTACAGGGCCGATGGCGAAGCTTTCTTT
TRBJ2-1 | TRBV7-2 | TRBD2 | . | CASSGPEGGRAREQFF | TGTGCCAGCAGCGGCCCTGAGGGCGGGAGGGCCAGGGAGCAGTTCTTC
TRBJ2-7 | TRBV19 | . | . | CAIPGTRAYEQYF | TGTGCGATACCCGGGACACGAGCCTACGAGCAGTACTTC
TRBJ1-1 | TRBV7-2 | . | . | CASSSGPNTEAFF | TGTGCCAGCAGCTCCGGCCCGAACACTGAAGCTTTCTTT
TRBJ1-1 | TRBV6-5 | . | . | CASETLNTEAFF | TGTGCCAGCGAAACTCTAAACACTGAAGCTTTCTTT
TRBJ2-7 | TRBV6-6 | TRBD1 | . | CASSPGGFGVYEQYF | TGTGCCAGCAGCCCAGGGGGATTCGGTGTCTACGAGCAGTACTTC
TRBJ1-2 | TRBV6-5 | . | . | CASSYQDGAPGYGYTF | TGTGCCAGCAGTTACCAGGACGGCGCCCCGGGCTATGGCTACACCTTC
TRBJ1-6 | TRBV7-3 | TRBD1 | once | CASSLKGQGSPLHF | TGTGCCAGCAGCTTGAAGGGACAGGGCTCACCCCTCCACTTT
TRBJ2-2 | TRBV5-6 | . | . | CASSPEGLNTGELFF | TGTGCCAGCAGCCCTGAGGGTCTAAACACCGGGGAGCTGTTTTTT
TRBJ1-2 | TRBV27 | TRBD1 | . | CASSWLRAGGGYTF | TGTGCCAGCAGTTGGTTGCGAGCAGGGGGTGGCTACACCTTC
TRBJ1-2 | TRBV28 | TRBD1 | once | CASTATGLGLEGGYTF | TGTGCCAGCACCGCGACAGGGTTGGGCCTTGAGGGTGGCTACACCTTC
TRBJ1-1 | TRBV5-6 | TRBD1 | . | CASSRDRALTAFF | TGTGCCAGCAGCCGGGACAGGGCTTTGACGGCTTTCTTT
TRBJ2-7 | TRBV5-6 | TRBD2 | . | CASSFLAGAYEQYF | TGTGCCAGCAGTTTTCTAGCGGGAGCCTACGAGCAGTACTTC
TRBJ2-7 | TRBV27 | . | . | CASSLAGTPYEQYF | TGTGCCAGCAGTTTAGCCGGGACACCCTACGAGCAGTACTTC
TRBJ1-6 | TRBV7-2 | TRBD1 | once | CASSLQGAENSPLHF | TGTGCCAGCAGCTTACAGGGGGCAGAGAATTCACCCCTCCACTTT
TRBJ1-4 | TRBV4-3 | . | . | CASSQVTPRREGNEKLFF | TGCGCCAGCAGCCAAGTAACCCCTAGGAGGGAAGGTAATGAAAAACTGTTTTTT
TRBJ2-1 | TRBV6-4 | . | . | CASSDPPGNEQFF | TGTGCCAGCAGTGACCCCCCGGGTAATGAGCAGTTCTTC
TRBJ1-3 | TRBV28 | . | . | CASSTAGISGNTIYF | TGTGCCAGCAGTACCGCAGGGATCTCTGGAAACACCATATATTTT
TRBJ1-4 | TRBV10-2 | . | . | CASRLQGPTNEKLFF | TGCGCCAGCAGACTCCAGGGTCCGACTAATGAAAAACTGTTTTTT
TRBJ2-2 | TRBV29-1 | TRBD2 | . | CSVVVGGSGELFF | TGCAGCGTTGTTGTGGGAGGGTCCGGGGAGCTGTTTTTT